This entry concerns a single T cell receptor beta chain. This entry comes from a study of control samples from healthy donors and cancer patients. This CDR3 region has 15 residues. Trimming removed 0 bases from V and 9 bases from J, with 13 bases in between. In germline, CDR1 is SGHNT, CDR2 YYREEE (reference sequence). The method was immunoSEQ multiplex PCR; TCRdb's version includes in-frame clones alone and lacks a portion of them. The repertoire holds over 80,000 clones, with approximately 80% as singletons. The TCR sequence derives from a young man in good health. The sequenced material came from blood. The V gene is TRBV5-4, the J gene TRBJ1-6; possible D gene TRBD1, 6 bases. The CDR3: CASSLVGGAASPLHF. The CDR3 region has the DNA TGTGCCAGCAGCTTGGTCGGGGGGGCGGCTTCACCCCTCCACTTT.